This T cell receptor beta chain was captured by sequencing in a study of blood T cell repertoires in COVID-19. For the study at large: Donors in the United States, Italy and Spain gave samples during acute or convalescent COVID-19. T cells, B-cell-depleted T cells, or PBMCs provided the cDNA or gDNA that served as material.

Generated by immunoSEQ multiplex PCR, the TCRdb table keeps only in-frame clones and is missing some. The sample lists approximately 290,000 clones, approximately 85% seen once, with 4% to 4.5% in the top ten. This clone was counted a few times. The junction had 8 bases not matched to a gene; V was cut back by 1 base and J by 5 bases. Germline V gene lookup returns CDR1 SGHDT and CDR2 YYEEEE. The CDR3 runs to 17 residues. This TCR was sampled from a woman between 25 and 40 years old who had recovered from COVID-19. The sequenced material came from PBMCs or T cells enriched from blood (not recorded which). The chain couples TRBV5-6 to TRBJ1-6; TRBD1 agrees at 8 bases. CDR3 sequence (DNA): TGTGCCAGCAGCTTGATGGCAGGGGGCGATAATAATTCACCCCTCCACTTT. Translated, it gives CASSLMAGGDNNSPLHF.